One sample yielded the 7 T cell receptor beta chains listed below, sequenced in a study of cytomegalovirus exposure and HLA in healthy donors. Use of 60 Vbeta and 13 Jbeta primers characterized the PCR. Profiling relied on immunoSEQ multiplex PCR, and the TCRdb table lists in-frame clones only, not all of them. The data show over 95,000 clones, about 80% seen once. The sample consisted of PBMCs. These TCRs come from a female donor in good health and CMV-seronegative.

The rearrangement joins TRBV13 to TRBJ2-7; perhaps TRBD2 as D (5 bases). The V gene's germline CDR1 is PRHDT and CDR2 FYEKMQ (reference sequence). The CDR3 is made up of 14 amino acids. V gave up 3 bases and J gave up 7 bases, with 16 bases separating them. CDR3 residues: CASSLVLGTQEQYF. As DNA, the CDR3 is TGTGCCAGCAGCTTGGTACTAGGTACTCAGGAGCAGTACTTC.

At least ten counts were recorded for this clone. The chain is built from TRBV2 and TRBJ1-6; TRBD1 might be the D (6 bases). Trimming removed 5 bases at V and 7 bases at J, with 12 bases between. CDR3 length: 14 amino acids. CDR1 is SNHLY, CDR2 FYNNEI, per germline. The CDR3 nucleotides read TGTGCCAGCAGTAACAGGGCAGGGAATTCACCCCTCCACTTT. Translation gives CASSNRAGNSPLHF.

The chain uses TRBV7-7 and TRBJ2-3, with unresolved D. Germline CDR1 SSHAT, CDR2 FNYEAQ (reference sequence). V dropped 2 bases and J dropped 2 bases, with 11 bases sitting between them. There are 15 residues in the CDR3. The CDR3 sequence is CASSLLTEPTDTQYF. As DNA, the CDR3 is TGTGCCAGCAGCTTATTAACAGAACCCACAGATACGCAGTATTTT.

The chain is built from TRBV30 and TRBJ2-1, with a possible D match to TRBD2 (5 bases). The CDR3 runs 13 residues. V gave up 0 bases and J gave up 8 bases, with 11 bases separating them. Germline CDR1 is GTSNPN and CDR2 is SVGIG (reference sequence). The CDR3 DNA follows: TGTGCCTGGAGTGTACCCAGGCGGGATGAGCAGTTCTTC. Its translation: CAWSVPRRDEQFF.

This clone was observed a single time. The rearrangement uses TRBV30 and TRBJ1-2, with D possibly TRBD1 on 6 matching bases. The V end was cut by 3 bases, the J end by 8 bases, with 19 bases between. This CDR3 comprises 14 residues. Germline V gives CDR1 GTSNPN, CDR2 SVGIG (reference sequence). The CDR3 region is CAWRPGAIYGGYTF. CDR3 nucleotides: TGTGCCTGGAGGCCAGGGGCTATCTATGGAGGCTACACCTTC.

J is TRBJ2-3 and V is TRBV5-1; maybe TRBD2 (5 bases). This CDR3 comprises 19 residues. Germline CDR1 is SGHRS and CDR2 is YFSETQ. V lost 0 bases and J 3 bases, leaving 23 bases between the germline ends. In DNA form, the CDR3 reads TGCGCCAGCAGCTTGGTGGTCACACCTGGACTCCCAACGACAGATACGCAGTATTTT. As protein: CASSLVVTPGLPTTDTQYF.

This clone was recorded only once. The chain recombines TRBV7-9 with TRBJ2-3; no reliable D call. Per the germline V gene, CDR1 is SEHNR and CDR2 is FQNEAQ (reference sequence). This CDR3 has 16 residues. Between the trimmed V and J ends, which lost 5 bases and 2 bases, there was a span of 17 bases. The CDR3 DNA is TGTGCCAGCAGCCCCTCCCCCCTACTCCTCACAGATACGCAGTATTTT. The encoded protein is CASSPSPLLLTDTQYF. Filled out from reference TRBV7-9 and TRBJ2-3, the complete variable domain reads DTGVSQNPRHKITKRGQNVTFRCDPISEHNRLYWYRQTLGQGPEFLTYFQNEAQLEKSRLLSDRFSAERPKGSFSTLEIQRTEQGDSAMYLCASSPSPLLLTDTQYFGPGTRLTVL.